This entry lists 29 T cell receptor beta chains sequenced from one sample in a study of cytomegalovirus exposure and HLA in healthy donors. PCR was performed using 60 Vbeta and 13 Jbeta primers. Clones were sequenced by immunoSEQ multiplex PCR, and TCRdb holds only the in-frame ones, with some missing. The sample contains about 80,000 clones, approximately 80% of which appear only once. Sequenced input: PBMCs. Receptors were obtained from a woman aged 45 to 65 in good health and CMV-seropositive.

In its sample, this clone was seen once. The V call is TRBV7-3, the J call TRBJ2-1; weak D call: TRBD2 (5 bases). The CDR3 consists of 12 residues. Trimming stripped 1 base from V and 8 bases from J, with 6 bases between. Germline values: CDR1 SGHTA, CDR2 FQGTGA. CDR3: CASSLMGDEQFF. DNA of the CDR3: TGTGCCAGCAGCTTAATGGGAGATGAGCAGTTCTTC.

This chain uses TRBV5-1 with TRBJ1-1; 8 bases are a match to TRBD1. Germline CDR1 SGHRS, CDR2 YFSETQ. The CDR3 extends over 15 amino acids. J lost 2 bases, V lost 5 bases, and 8 bases had no gene match. CDR3 residues: CASRNPQGDNTEAFF. Written as DNA, the CDR3 is TGCGCCAGCAGAAATCCACAGGGGGACAACACTGAAGCTTTCTTT.

The chain has TRBV21-1 and TRBJ1-1. TRBV21-1 is assigned pseudogene status. The CDR3 totals 20 residues. The CDR3 sequence is CASSKVSSAENPRRDTEAFF. CDR3 nucleotide sequence: TGTGCCAGCAGCAAAGTTAGTTCCGCGGAGAACCCTAGAAGAGACACTGAAGCTTTCTTT.

The chain's CDR3 is CASSLGEGQFPETQYF. The CDR3 DNA reads as TGTGCCAGCAGCTTGGGGGAGGGGCAGTTCCCAGAGACCCAGTACTTC. V is TRBV5-4 and J is TRBJ2-5, with 7 bases identical to TRBD2. Per the germline V gene, CDR1 is SGHNT and CDR2 is YYREEE (reference sequence). This CDR3 contains 16 residues. V trimming: 0 bases; J trimming: 4 bases; junction bases outside the gene matches: 9.

This clone was picked up a small number of times. The rearrangement joins TRBV11-1 to TRBJ2-3, with 16 nucleotides matching TRBD2. The CDR3 covers 16 residues. After removal of 5 bases from V and 5 bases from J, the junction contained 4 bases not matched to a gene. CDR1 is SGHAT and CDR2 is FQDESV in the germline V gene (reference sequence). The CDR3 coding sequence is TGTGCCAGCAGCCCGGGACTAGCGGGAGGGAAAGATACGCAGTATTTT. Translation: CASSPGLAGGKDTQYF.

V is TRBV30 and J is TRBJ2-3; D ambiguous. The CDR3 is 11 residues long. V lost 4 bases, J lost 5 bases, and 7 bases lay in between. Germline V gene data show CDR1 as GTSNPN and CDR2 as SVGIG (reference sequence). Written as DNA, the CDR3 is TGTGCCTGGACCTCGGTAGATACGCAGTATTTT. It yields the protein CAWTSVDTQYF.

The genes are TRBV7-8 and TRBJ2-3; D is unresolved. V was shortened by 4 bases and J by 6 bases, with 8 bases between the two germline ends. CDR3 length: 12 amino acids. Looked up from germline, CDR1 is SGHVS and CDR2 is FQNEAQ. CDR3 region: CASSSLVDTQYF. The CDR3 nucleotides read TGTGCCAGCAGCTCCTTAGTGGATACGCAGTATTTT.

V and J are TRBV19 and TRBJ1-2; 7 bases align to TRBD1. This CDR3 is built from 15 residues. Germline V CDR1 and CDR2: LNHDA, SQIVND (reference sequence). V lost 3 bases to trimming and J lost 0 bases; unmatched junction nucleotides: 4. The CDR3 sequence: CASSMRGPTNYGYTF. DNA of the CDR3: TGTGCCAGTAGTATGAGGGGGCCAACTAACTATGGCTACACCTTC.

This clone occurred once. J is TRBJ2-7 and V is TRBV11-2; TRBD1 matches at 8 bases. V dropped 1 base and J dropped 6; count of bases not matched to a gene: 8. The germline V gene has CDR1 SGHAT and CDR2 FQNNGV. The CDR3 has 15 amino acids. The CDR3 nucleotides read TGTGCCAGCAGCTTAGTAGCCCAGGGGGCGTCCGAGCAGTACTTC. It specifies CASSLVAQGASEQYF.

The V call is TRBV11-2, the J call TRBJ2-1, with 7 bases identical to TRBD2. Germline CDR1 SGHAT, CDR2 FQNNGV. This CDR3 comprises 15 residues. V gave up 7 bases and J gave up 4 bases; unmatched junction bases: 10. The CDR3 loop is CASNSELAPYNEQFF. The CDR3 DNA reads as TGTGCCAGCAACTCCGAACTAGCGCCGTACAATGAGCAGTTCTTC.

A few counts support this clone. The chain has TRBV11-2 and TRBJ2-3; D perhaps matches TRBD2 (5 bases). The germline V and J ends were trimmed by 5 bases and 1 base, with 16 bases remaining between them. The CDR3 totals 16 residues. In germline, CDR1 is SGHAT, CDR2 FQNNGV. CDR3 region: CASSPQGRVGTDTQYF. The DNA of the CDR3 is TGTGCCAGCAGCCCCCAAGGGCGGGTGGGCACAGATACGCAGTATTTT.

V and J are TRBV19 and TRBJ1-2; D ambiguous. CDR3 length: 15 residues. V was cut by 1 base and J by 7 bases, with 16 bases left in between. Germline assignment: CDR1 LNHDA and CDR2 SQIVND (reference sequence). Written as DNA, the CDR3 is TGTGCCAGTAGTATAGGGGCAGTTCCATCCAGTGGCTACACCTTC. Amino acids: CASSIGAVPSSGYTF. The full variable domain, in which reference TRBV19 and TRBJ1-2 provide the parts outside the CDR3, is DGGITQSPKYLFRKEGQNVTLSCEQNLNHDAMYWYRQDPGQGLRLIYYSQIVNDFQKGDIAEGYSVSREKKESFPLTVTSAQKNPTAFYLCASSIGAVPSSGYTFGSGTRLTVV.

This rearrangement joins TRBV5-1 to TRBJ1-5; D perhaps matches TRBD1 (5 bases). Trimming removed 0 bases at V and 6 bases at J, with 7 bases between. Germline loops: CDR1 SGHRS, CDR2 YFSETQ. CDR3 length: 13 residues. CDR3 loop: CASSLDRSQPQHF. The CDR3 coding sequence is TGCGCCAGCAGCTTGGACAGGTCTCAGCCCCAGCATTTT. Filled out from reference TRBV5-1 and TRBJ1-5, the complete variable domain reads KAGVTQTPRYLIKTRGQQVTLSCSPISGHRSVSWYQQTPGQGLQFLFEYFSETQRNKGNFPGRFSGRQFSNSRSEMNVSTLELGDSALYLCASSLDRSQPQHFGDGTRLSIL.

The chain combines TRBV10-3 with TRBJ1-1, with D maybe TRBD1 (6 bases). This CDR3 spans 11 amino acids. The ends were cut back, 5 bases at V and 5 bases at J, with 6 bases in the middle. Germline V gene lookup returns CDR1 ENHRY and CDR2 SYGVKD. The CDR3 spells CAISTGTEAFF. The CDR3 DNA reads TGTGCCATCAGTACAGGGACTGAAGCTTTCTTT.

The chain links TRBV27 to TRBJ1-4; D gene uncertain. The germline gives CDR1 MNHEY, CDR2 SMNVEV (reference sequence). The CDR3 loop spans 16 amino acids. Trimming stripped 1 base from V and 3 bases from J, with 12 bases between. CDR3 region: CASSLLKGGANEKLFF. The CDR3 DNA reads as TGTGCCAGCAGTTTATTGAAGGGAGGAGCTAATGAAAAACTGTTTTTT.

This clone was picked up a small number of times. The V and J genes are TRBV5-4 and TRBJ2-3; 8 bases agree with TRBD2. Trimming cost V 3 bases and J 3 bases; bases outside gene matches: 6. CDR3 size: 15 residues. CDR1 SGHNT and CDR2 YYREEE come from the germline V gene (reference sequence). DNA of the CDR3: TGTGCCAGCAGCTCGACAGCGGGAGAGACAGATACGCAGTATTTT. Translated, it gives CASSSTAGETDTQYF. Together with reference TRBV5-4 and TRBJ2-3, the CDR3 gives the full variable domain: ETGVTQSPTHLIKTRGQQVTLRCSSQSGHNTVSWYQQALGQGPQFIFQYYREEENGRGNFPPRFSGLQFPNYSSELNVNALELDDSALYLCASSSTAGETDTQYFGPGTRLTVL.

The chain couples TRBV30 to TRBJ1-2; tentative D call: TRBD1 (5 bases). The CDR3 has 14 residues. Trimming cost V 3 bases and J 4 bases, with 15 bases left between them. Germline-derived CDR1 and CDR2 are GTSNPN and SVGIG (reference sequence). CDR3 residues: CAWSPPGGVYGYTF. The CDR3 DNA reads TGTGCCTGGAGCCCCCCGGGGGGGGTCTATGGCTACACCTTC.

The V gene is TRBV4-1, the J gene TRBJ2-7; D remains ambiguous. V was cut by 3 bases and J by 0 bases, with 6 bases left in between. This CDR3 comprises 13 residues. The germline V gene encodes CDR1 MGHRA and CDR2 YSYEKL. The CDR3 DNA follows: TGCGCCAGCAGCCAGTTGAGCTCCTACGAGCAGTACTTC. Its translation is CASSQLSSYEQYF.

The chain carries TRBV2 and TRBJ2-2, with a possible D match to TRBD1 (6 bases). Germline V gives CDR1 SNHLY, CDR2 FYNNEI. The CDR3 totals 15 residues. V lost 8 bases and J 4 bases, leaving 17 bases between the germline ends. Here the CDR3 reads CASGNGGAGTGELFF. The CDR3, as DNA: TGTGCCAGCGGTAATGGGGGCGCGGGCACCGGGGAGCTGTTTTTT.

The V call is TRBV7-6, the J call TRBJ1-1; maybe TRBD1 (5 bases). Looked up from germline, CDR1 is SGHVS and CDR2 is FNYEAQ. The CDR3 is made up of 14 amino acids. The V and J ends lost 1 base and 4 bases respectively, with 10 bases between them. The chain's CDR3 is CASSLEPGITEAFF. The CDR3 nucleotides are TGTGCCAGCAGCTTAGAGCCAGGGATCACTGAAGCTTTCTTT.

The gene calls are TRBV7-9 and TRBJ2-1, with 8 bases identical to TRBD1. The CDR3 is made up of 16 amino acids. V was clipped by 0 bases and J by 9 bases; unmatched bases: 10. Germline-derived CDR1 and CDR2 are SEHNR and FQNEAQ (reference sequence). CDR3 sequence (DNA): TGTGCCAGCAGCTTAGCTCAGGGGGCGTCGGCGGGTGAGCAGTTCTTC. Translated, it gives CASSLAQGASAGEQFF.

The chain employs TRBV5-4 and TRBJ2-7; 7 nucleotides align to TRBD1. V lost 2 bases to trimming and J lost 4 bases; unmatched junction nucleotides: 0. CDR1 and CDR2 (germline): SGHNT, YYREEE (reference sequence). This CDR3 spans 12 amino acids. The CDR3 nucleotides are TGTGCCAGCAGCTTACAGGGGTACGAGCAGTACTTC. It yields the protein CASSLQGYEQYF.

The genes are TRBV5-1 and TRBJ2-7, with a tentative D call TRBD2 (6 bases). V lost 5 bases and J lost 7, with 13 bases in between. Germline values: CDR1 SGHRS, CDR2 YFSETQ. The CDR3 extends over 12 amino acids. The CDR3 spells CASSNPGGEQYF. The DNA for the CDR3 is TGCGCCAGCAGTAATCCCGGGGGAGAGCAGTACTTC.

The rearrangement links TRBV7-3 to TRBJ2-1; 10 nucleotides line up with TRBD1. Per the germline V gene, CDR1 is SGHTA and CDR2 is FQGTGA. Trimming cost V 5 bases and J 2 bases; bases outside gene matches: 3. The CDR3 is 15 amino acids. The DNA of the CDR3 is TGTGCCAGCAGCGAAGGACAGGGGGCCTACAATGAGCAGTTCTTC. This sequence encodes CASSEGQGAYNEQFF.

The CDR3 sequence: CASRVTGSNQPQHF. Here the CDR3 DNA reads TGTGCCAGCAGGGTCACAGGTAGCAATCAGCCCCAGCATTTT. The rearrangement links TRBV2 to TRBJ1-5; perhaps TRBD1 as D (5 bases). With 6 bases removed from V and 0 bases from J, the gap between germline ends came to 9 bases. The CDR3 spans 14 residues. Germline V lookup: CDR1 SNHLY, CDR2 FYNNEI.

The sample holds a few counts of this clone. The V gene is TRBV5-5, the J gene TRBJ1-1, with a tentative D call TRBD1 (5 bases). The CDR3 has 15 residues. The V and J ends lost 4 bases and 5 bases respectively, with 18 bases between them. Germline V lookup: CDR1 SGHKS, CDR2 YYEKEE (reference sequence). The chain's CDR3 is CASSPGGVVRTEAFF. CDR3 nucleotide sequence: TGTGCCAGCAGCCCCGGGGGGGTGGTCCGAACTGAAGCTTTCTTT.

The chain employs TRBV6-1 and TRBJ2-7; TRBD1 matches at 8 bases. The length of the CDR3 is 14 residues. The trim removed 3 bases at V and 5 bases at J, leaving 6 bases unmatched. CDR1 and CDR2 from the germline V gene are MNHNS and SASEGT. DNA for the CDR3: TGTGCCAGCAGTGATCCCGGACAGGGCCACGAGCAGTACGTC. Protein sequence: CASSDPGQGHEQYV.

The chain recombines TRBV5-1 with TRBJ1-4; maybe TRBD1 (6 bases). V shed 3 bases and J shed 8 bases, with 17 bases lying between them. The germline gives CDR1 SGHRS, CDR2 YFSETQ. The CDR3 is 15 amino acids. The CDR3 DNA reads as TGCGCCAGCAGCTCGGACAGTACTATCCGAGAAAAACTGTTTTTT. Its protein is CASSSDSTIREKLFF. Full variable domain (outside the CDR3, taken from reference TRBV5-1 and TRBJ1-4): KAGVTQTPRYLIKTRGQQVTLSCSPISGHRSVSWYQQTPGQGLQFLFEYFSETQRNKGNFPGRFSGRQFSNSRSEMNVSTLELGDSALYLCASSSDSTIREKLFFGSGTQLSVL.

The V call is TRBV2, the J call TRBJ1-2, with no clear D. Germline V gene sequence: CDR1 SNHLY, CDR2 FYNNEI. Between the trimmed V and J ends, which lost 3 bases and 5 bases, there was a span of 13 bases. There are 14 residues in the CDR3. CDR3 in amino acids: CASSEEGTGYGYTF. The CDR3 DNA follows: TGTGCCAGCAGTGAGGAAGGTACGGGGTATGGCTACACCTTC. Complete variable domain (other parts from reference TRBV2 and TRBJ1-2): EPEVTQTPSHQVTQMGQEVILRCVPISNHLYFYWYRQILGQKVEFLVSFYNNEISEKSEIFDDQFSVERPDGSNFTLKIRSTKLEDSAMYFCASSEEGTGYGYTFGSGTRLTVV.